The 12 T cell receptor beta chains below all came from one sample that was sequenced in a study of breast tumors, draining lymph nodes, adjacent tissues. TCRdb re-analysed the multiplex PCR reads in MiXCR, keeping a single row per CDR3 protein. This table has over 150,000 distinct CDR3 sequences, 33% appearing once. Breast cancer patients provided tissue from their axillary draining lymph nodes. Sequencing was carried out using axillary lymph node tissue. These receptors originate from a female donor with breast cancer. Some clones in this sample may be carry-over from other donors' samples.

This clonotype was detected many times. The genes are TRBV19 and TRBJ2-3, with 12 nucleotides matching TRBD2. With 4 bases clipped from V and 2 bases from J, the junction kept 7 bases outside the gene matches. The CDR3 covers 17 residues. In germline, CDR1 is LNHDA, CDR2 SQIVND (reference sequence). The CDR3 DNA reads as TGTGCCAGTAGTAGCGGGACTAGCGGGCTTCTCACAGATACGCAGTATTTT. Amino acids: CASSSGTSGLLTDTQYF. The full variable domain, its missing parts supplied by reference TRBV19 and TRBJ2-3, is DGGITQSPKYLFRKEGQNVTLSCEQNLNHDAMYWYRQDPGQGLRLIYYSQIVNDFQKGDIAEGYSVSREKKESFPLTVTSAQKNPTAFYLCASSSGTSGLLTDTQYFGPGTRLTVL.

This clonotype came up many times. This sequence joins TRBV11-2 and TRBJ2-1, with no clear D. With 1 base removed from V and 7 bases from J, the gap between germline ends came to 5 bases. Germline V gene data show CDR1 as SGHAT and CDR2 as FQNNGV. The CDR3 loop spans 12 amino acids. CDR3 nucleotides: TGTGCCAGCAGCTTAGCTTCGAATGAGCAGTTCTTC. It encodes CASSLASNEQFF.

A few counts support this clonotype. The rearrangement joins TRBV20-1 to TRBJ1-1; no firm D call. The CDR3 contains 13 residues. Germline V gene sequence: CDR1 DFQATT, CDR2 SNEGSKA (reference sequence). Trimming removed 3 bases from V and 2 bases from J, with 10 bases in between. CDR3 sequence: CSAREQHNTEAFF. CDR3 bases: TGCAGTGCTAGGGAACAACATAACACTGAAGCTTTCTTT.

On this clonotype itself: A much larger clone sits a single nucleotide away, making a read error possible. The chain joins TRBV12-3 or TRBV12-4 to TRBJ2-1; the match to TRBD1 covers 7 bases. The junction had 12 bases not matched to a gene; V was cut back by 5 bases and J by 5 bases. The CDR3 covers 16 residues. CDR3 DNA: TGTGCCAGCAGTACACAGACAGGGACGGGAAACAATGAGCAGTTCTTC. Encoded protein: CASSTQTGTGNNEQFF.

The V and J genes are TRBV5-6 and TRBJ1-2; D possibly corresponds to TRBD1 (5 bases). Germline V gene sequence: CDR1 SGHDT, CDR2 YYEEEE. CDR3 length: 13 amino acids. V was trimmed by 3 bases and J by 9 bases, leaving 15 bases between them. CDR3 loop: CASSSQGLYSYTF. CDR3 nucleotides: TGTGCCAGCAGCTCCCAGGGTTTGTATAGCTACACCTTC.

This clonotype has a handful of counts. This chain uses TRBV6-5 with TRBJ1-2; D remains ambiguous. The CDR3 sequence is 14 residues long. V was trimmed by 5 bases and J by 8 bases, leaving 18 bases between them. CDR1 and CDR2 from the germline V gene are MNHEY and SVGAGI. CDR3 sequence: CASSHAGFRIGYTF. CDR3 nucleotides: TGTGCCAGCAGTCACGCGGGGTTTCGGATAGGCTACACCTTC.

V usage is TRBV2 and J usage is TRBJ1-5; perhaps TRBD1 as D (5 bases). Germline V gives CDR1 SNHLY, CDR2 FYNNEI. Trimming left V 5 bases short and J 3 bases short, with 17 bases between. The length of the CDR3 is 16 residues. CDR3 residues: CASSLKDQGYNQPQHF. CDR3 nucleotides: TGTGCCAGCAGTTTAAAGGACCAGGGTTACAATCAGCCCCAGCATTTT.

Many counts were recorded for this clonotype. The CDR3: CASRNTGVGYTF. The CDR3 DNA sequence: TGTGCCAGCAGAAATACAGGGGTCGGCTACACCTTC. The rearrangement joins TRBV12-3 or TRBV12-4 to TRBJ1-2; 7 bases fit TRBD1. With V trimmed by 6 bases and J by 8 bases, 6 bases remained unmatched. There are 12 residues in the CDR3.

This chain connects TRBV13 to TRBJ2-3; 13 bases are shared with TRBD2. CDR3 length: 19 amino acids. Germline-derived CDR1 and CDR2 are PRHDT and FYEKMQ (reference sequence). V gave up 5 bases and J gave up 3 bases; unmatched junction bases: 14. The CDR3: CASSPSLGLAGDFTDTQYF. CDR3 nucleotides: TGTGCCAGCAGCCCATCTTTAGGACTAGCGGGAGATTTTACAGATACGCAGTATTTT.

This clonotype came up many times. This sequence joins TRBV19 and TRBJ2-3; 9 bases are a match to TRBD1. The CDR3 contains 16 residues. After removal of 5 bases from V and 3 bases from J, the junction contained 9 bases not matched to a gene. Germline values: CDR1 LNHDA, CDR2 SQIVND (reference sequence). The CDR3 here is CASSPRPGTGTDTQYF. CDR3 DNA: TGTGCCAGTAGTCCACGCCCCGGGACAGGGACAGATACGCAGTATTTT.

J is TRBJ2-3 and V is TRBV12-3 or TRBV12-4; TRBD1 is a possible D gene (6 bases). This CDR3 has 10 amino acids. V lost 6 bases, J lost 11 bases, and 9 bases lay in between. For the CDR3, the DNA is TGTGCCAGCAGGAGGGGACAGCAGTATTTT. It is translated as CASRRGQQYF.

In this sample, this clonotype turned up many times. The chain combines TRBV18 with TRBJ2-7, with D tentatively TRBD1 (5 bases). The germline V gene encodes CDR1 KGHSH and CDR2 LQKENI. The CDR3 is 15 amino acids. V dropped 6 bases and J dropped 6 bases, with 21 bases sitting between them. CDR3: CASSPRTSTRSEQYF. As DNA, the CDR3 is TGTGCCAGCTCTCCAAGGACAAGCACGCGGAGCGAGCAGTACTTC.